The present T cell receptor beta chain was sequenced within a study of T cell clonality in common variable immunodeficiency. Study observations and caveats: CVID patient heterogeneity limited repertoire-clinical complication correlations. CVID subjects had higher TCRbeta clonality than healthy controls, most marked in about a third.

The data were produced by immunoSEQ multiplex PCR, yet TCRdb's version contains in-frame clones alone and is incomplete. The data show roughly 32,000 clones, with none appearing a single time. Trimming took 4 bases from V and 2 from J, leaving 12 bases between them. The CDR3 has 14 residues. Germline lookup yields CDR1 SGHAT and CDR2 FQNNGV. This clone was seen ten or more times. Its antigen is as yet unknown. Coverage ceases 3 residues before the CDR3 finishes, and the germline J gene fills in the end. The sequence derives from a person between 18 and 70 years old in good health. Sequenced material: peripheral blood mononuclear cells. This rearrangement joins TRBV11-2 to TRBJ2-7; D perhaps matches TRBD1 (5 bases). CDR3 in amino acids: CASSSTGPPYEQYF. CDR3 DNA (partial): TGTGCCAGCAGCTCAACAGGTCCCCCCTACGAG.